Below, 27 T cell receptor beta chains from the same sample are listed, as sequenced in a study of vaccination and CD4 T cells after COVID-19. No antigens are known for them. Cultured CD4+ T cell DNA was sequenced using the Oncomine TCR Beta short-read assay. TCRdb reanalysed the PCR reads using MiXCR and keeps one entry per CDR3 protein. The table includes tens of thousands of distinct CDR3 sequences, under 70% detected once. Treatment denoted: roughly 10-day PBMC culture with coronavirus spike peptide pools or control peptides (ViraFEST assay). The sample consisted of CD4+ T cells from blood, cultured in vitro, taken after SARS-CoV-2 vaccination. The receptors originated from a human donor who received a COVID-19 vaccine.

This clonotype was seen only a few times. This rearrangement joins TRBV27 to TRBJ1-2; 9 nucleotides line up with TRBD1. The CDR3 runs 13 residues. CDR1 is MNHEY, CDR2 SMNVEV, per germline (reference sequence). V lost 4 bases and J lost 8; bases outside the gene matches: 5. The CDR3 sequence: CASSYRQGGGYTF. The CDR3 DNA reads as TGTGCCAGCAGTTACCGACAGGGGGGAGGCTACACCTTC.

Here the CDR3 reads CSAFGLAGGTFYEQYF. CDR3 nucleotide sequence: TGCAGTGCTTTCGGACTAGCGGGGGGGACTTTCTACGAGCAGTACTTC. V and J are TRBV20-1 and TRBJ2-7; TRBD2 aligns across 15 bases. The germline gives CDR1 DFQATT, CDR2 SNEGSKA (reference sequence). This CDR3 region has 16 residues. Germline trimming cut 5 bases from V and 3 bases from J; bases unmatched to any gene: 8.

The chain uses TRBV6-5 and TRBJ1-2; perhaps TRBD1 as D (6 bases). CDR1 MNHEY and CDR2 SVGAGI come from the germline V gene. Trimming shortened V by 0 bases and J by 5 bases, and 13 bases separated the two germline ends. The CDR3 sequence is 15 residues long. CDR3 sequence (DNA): TGTGCCAGCAGTTACTCGACGCAGGGGCTATATGGCTACACCTTC. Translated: CASSYSTQGLYGYTF.

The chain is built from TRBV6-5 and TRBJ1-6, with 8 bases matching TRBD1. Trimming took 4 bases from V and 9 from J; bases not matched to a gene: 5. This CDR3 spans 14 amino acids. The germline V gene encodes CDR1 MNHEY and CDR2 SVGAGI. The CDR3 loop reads CASSSRGQVSPLHF. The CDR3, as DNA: TGTGCCAGCAGTTCCAGGGGGCAGGTTTCACCCCTCCACTTT.

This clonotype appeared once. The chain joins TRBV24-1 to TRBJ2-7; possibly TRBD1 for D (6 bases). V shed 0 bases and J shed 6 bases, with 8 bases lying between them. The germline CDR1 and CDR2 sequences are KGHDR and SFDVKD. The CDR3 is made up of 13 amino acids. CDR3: CATSDLTGSEQYF. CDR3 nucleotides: TGTGCCACCAGTGATTTGACAGGGAGCGAGCAGTACTTC.

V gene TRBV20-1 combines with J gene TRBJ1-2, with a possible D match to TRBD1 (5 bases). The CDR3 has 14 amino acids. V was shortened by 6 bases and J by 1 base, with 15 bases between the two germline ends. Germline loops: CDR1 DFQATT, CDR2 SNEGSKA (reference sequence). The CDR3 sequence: CSATGTGFNYGYTF. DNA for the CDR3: TGCAGTGCAACCGGGACGGGATTTAACTATGGCTACACCTTC.

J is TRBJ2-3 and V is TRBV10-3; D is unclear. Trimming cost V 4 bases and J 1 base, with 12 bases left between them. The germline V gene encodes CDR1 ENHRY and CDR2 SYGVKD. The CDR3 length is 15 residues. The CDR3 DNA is TGTGCCATCAGTGTGTACAGCGAAGGCACAGATACGCAGTATTTT. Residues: CAISVYSEGTDTQYF.

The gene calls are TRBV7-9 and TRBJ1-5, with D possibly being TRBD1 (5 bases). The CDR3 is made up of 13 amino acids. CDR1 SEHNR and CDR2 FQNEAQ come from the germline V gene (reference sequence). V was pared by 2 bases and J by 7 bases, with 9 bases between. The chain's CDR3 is CASSLTGGQPQHF. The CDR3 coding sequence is TGTGCCAGCAGCTTAACGGGGGGACAGCCCCAGCATTTT.

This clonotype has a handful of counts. The CDR3 loop is CSAKTSDGGTEAFF. CDR3 nucleotide sequence: TGCAGTGCTAAAACCTCGGACGGCGGCACTGAAGCTTTCTTT. The rearrangement links TRBV20-1 to TRBJ1-1; D is uncertain. V was cut by 4 bases and J by 4 bases, with 16 bases left in between. Germline V CDR1 and CDR2: DFQATT, SNEGSKA (reference sequence). CDR3 length: 14 amino acids.

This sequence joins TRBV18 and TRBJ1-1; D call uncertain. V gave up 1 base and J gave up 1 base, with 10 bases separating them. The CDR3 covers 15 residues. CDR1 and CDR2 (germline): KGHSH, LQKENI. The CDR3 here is CASSPRRGENTEAFF. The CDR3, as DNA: TGTGCCAGCTCACCACGGCGTGGAGAGAACACTGAAGCTTTCTTT.

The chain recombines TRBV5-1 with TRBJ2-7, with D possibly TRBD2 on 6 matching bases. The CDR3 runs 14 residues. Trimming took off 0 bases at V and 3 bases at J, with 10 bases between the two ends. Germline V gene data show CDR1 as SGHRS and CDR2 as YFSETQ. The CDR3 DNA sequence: TGCGCCAGCAGCTTGGGCGGGGAGGTCTACGAGCAGTACTTC. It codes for CASSLGGEVYEQYF.

CDR3 sequence (DNA): TGTGCCAGCAGCTTAACGGGGACAGGGGGCTCGTACGAGCAGTACTTC. It specifies CASSLTGTGGSYEQYF. The chain uses TRBV7-3 and TRBJ2-7, with 12 bases identical to TRBD1. CDR1 and CDR2 (germline): SGHTA, FQGTGA. This CDR3 comprises 16 residues. V gave up 0 bases and J gave up 4 bases; unmatched junction bases: 4.

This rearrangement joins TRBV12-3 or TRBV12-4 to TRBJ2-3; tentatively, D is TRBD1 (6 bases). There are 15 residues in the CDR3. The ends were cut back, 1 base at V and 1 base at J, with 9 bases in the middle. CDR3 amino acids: CASSLGGGGTDTQYF. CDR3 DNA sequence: TGTGCCAGCAGTTTAGGAGGGGGAGGCACAGATACGCAGTATTTT.

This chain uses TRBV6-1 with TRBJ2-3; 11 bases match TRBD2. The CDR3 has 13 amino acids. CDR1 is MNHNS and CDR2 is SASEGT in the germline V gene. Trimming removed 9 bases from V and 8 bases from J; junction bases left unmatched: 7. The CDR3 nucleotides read TGTGCCAGTAGCGGGGGGGCCATTGGTACGCAGTATTTT. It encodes CASSGGAIGTQYF.

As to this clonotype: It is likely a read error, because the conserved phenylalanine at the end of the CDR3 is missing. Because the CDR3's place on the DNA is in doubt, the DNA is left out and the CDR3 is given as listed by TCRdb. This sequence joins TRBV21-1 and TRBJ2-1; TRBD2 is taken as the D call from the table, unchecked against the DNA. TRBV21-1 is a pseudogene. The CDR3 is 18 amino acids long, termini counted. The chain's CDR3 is CASSKDRTSGGTYNEQFL.

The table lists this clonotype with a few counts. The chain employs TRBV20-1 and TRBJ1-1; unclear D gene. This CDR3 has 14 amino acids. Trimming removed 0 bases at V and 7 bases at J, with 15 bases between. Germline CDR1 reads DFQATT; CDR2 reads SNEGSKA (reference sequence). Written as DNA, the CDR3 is TGCAGTGCTAGAGAACTCTTCAAGATTGGTGAAGCTTTCTTT. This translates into CSARELFKIGEAFF.

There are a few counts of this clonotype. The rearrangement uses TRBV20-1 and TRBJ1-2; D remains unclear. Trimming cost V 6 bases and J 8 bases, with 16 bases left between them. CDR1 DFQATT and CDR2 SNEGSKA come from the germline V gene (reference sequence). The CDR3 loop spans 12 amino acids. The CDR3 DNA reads TGCAGTGCCAGGACCGAGTCTCGGGGCTACACCTTC. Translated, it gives CSARTESRGYTF.

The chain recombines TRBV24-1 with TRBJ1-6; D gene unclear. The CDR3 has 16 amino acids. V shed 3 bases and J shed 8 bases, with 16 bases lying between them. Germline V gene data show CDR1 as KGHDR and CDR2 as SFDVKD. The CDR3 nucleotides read TGTGCCACCAGTGATGCCCGGGCAGACGGGCATTCACCCCTCCACTTT. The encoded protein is CATSDARADGHSPLHF.

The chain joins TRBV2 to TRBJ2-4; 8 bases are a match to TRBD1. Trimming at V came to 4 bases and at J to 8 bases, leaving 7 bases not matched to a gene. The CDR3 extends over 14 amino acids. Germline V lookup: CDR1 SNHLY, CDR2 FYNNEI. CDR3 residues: CASSAGRGRDIQYF. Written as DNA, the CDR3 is TGTGCCAGCAGTGCGGGCAGGGGGCGAGACATTCAGTACTTC. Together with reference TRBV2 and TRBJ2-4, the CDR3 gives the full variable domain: EPEVTQTPSHQVTQMGQEVILRCVPISNHLYFYWYRQILGQKVEFLVSFYNNEISEKSEIFDDQFSVERPDGSNFTLKIRSTKLEDSAMYFCASSAGRGRDIQYFGAGTRLSVL.

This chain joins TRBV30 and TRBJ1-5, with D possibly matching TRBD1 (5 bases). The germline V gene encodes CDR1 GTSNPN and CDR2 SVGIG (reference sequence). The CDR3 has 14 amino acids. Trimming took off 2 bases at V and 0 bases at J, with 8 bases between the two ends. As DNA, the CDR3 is TGTGCCTGGAGTCTTAGGGGTAGCAATCAGCCCCAGCATTTT. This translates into CAWSLRGSNQPQHF.

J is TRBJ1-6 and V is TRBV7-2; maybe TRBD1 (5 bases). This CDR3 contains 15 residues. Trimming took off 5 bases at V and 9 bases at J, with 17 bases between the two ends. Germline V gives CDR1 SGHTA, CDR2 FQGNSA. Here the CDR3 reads CASSPGGGRISPLHF. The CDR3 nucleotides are TGTGCCAGCAGCCCCGGGGGGGGTCGGATTTCACCCCTCCACTTT.

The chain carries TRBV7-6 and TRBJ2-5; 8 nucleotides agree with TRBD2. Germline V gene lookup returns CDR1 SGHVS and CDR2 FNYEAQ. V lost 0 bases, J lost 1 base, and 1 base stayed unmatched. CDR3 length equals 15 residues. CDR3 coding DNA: TGTGCCAGCAGCTTAGCGGGGACTAGCCAAGAGACCCAGTACTTC. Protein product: CASSLAGTSQETQYF.

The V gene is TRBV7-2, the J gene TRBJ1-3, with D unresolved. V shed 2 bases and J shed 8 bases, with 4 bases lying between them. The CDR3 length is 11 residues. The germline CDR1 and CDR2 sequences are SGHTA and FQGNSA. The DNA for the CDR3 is TGTGCCAGCAGCTTAACGGACACCATATATTTT. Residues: CASSLTDTIYF.

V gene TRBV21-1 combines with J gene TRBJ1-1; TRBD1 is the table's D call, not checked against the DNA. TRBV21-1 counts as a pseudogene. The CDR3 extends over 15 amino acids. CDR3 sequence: CASSPNGGVGTEAFF. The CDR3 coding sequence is TGTGCCAGCAGCCCAAACGGGGGAGTAGGAACTGAAGCTTTCTTT.

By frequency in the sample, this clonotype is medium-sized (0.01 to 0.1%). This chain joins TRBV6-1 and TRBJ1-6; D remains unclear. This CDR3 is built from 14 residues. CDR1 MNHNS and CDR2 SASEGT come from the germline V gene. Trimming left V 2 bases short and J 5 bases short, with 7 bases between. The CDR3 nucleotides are TGTGCCAGCAGTGAACGGCAGAATAATTCACCCCTCCACTTT. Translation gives CASSERQNNSPLHF.

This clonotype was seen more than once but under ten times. CDR3 protein: CSSQGAQYGYTF. In DNA form, the CDR3 reads TGCAGTTCACAGGGGGCACAGTATGGCTACACCTTC. V gene TRBV20-1 combines with J gene TRBJ1-2; 9 nucleotides align to TRBD1. Trimming removed 8 bases from V and 5 bases from J; junction bases left unmatched: 6. The CDR3 runs to 12 residues. The V gene's germline CDR1 is DFQATT and CDR2 SNEGSKA (reference sequence).

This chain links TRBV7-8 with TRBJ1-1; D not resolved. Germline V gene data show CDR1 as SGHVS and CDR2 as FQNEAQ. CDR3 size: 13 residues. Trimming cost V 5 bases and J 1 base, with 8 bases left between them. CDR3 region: CASSPLRNTEAFF. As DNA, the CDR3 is TGTGCCAGCAGCCCACTCAGGAACACTGAAGCTTTCTTT.